This T cell receptor beta chain was retrieved from a study of tumor-infiltrating lymphocytes in primary liver carcinoma. It was from roughly 20-30 mg of unsorted bulk tissue that RNA and DNA were co-extracted. Trimming removed 8 bases from V and 6 bases from J, with 19 bases in between. The germline V gene encodes CDR1 LGHNA and CDR2 YNFKEQ. This CDR3 region has 14 residues. A constant-region primer primed TCR beta cDNA synthesis from 400 to 600 ng of total RNA. Employing slightly modified ARM-PCR, three nested multiplex PCR rounds were run, and these gave rise to the TCR beta libraries. Each of the first two PCR rounds ran 9 to 11 cycles with TRBV1-TRBV30 forward and C-beta reverse primers. Each CDR3 protein gets one entry after TCRdb re-called the multiplex PCR reads with MiXCR. The table has approximately 74,000 distinct CDR3 sequences, about 70% seen once.

The V call is TRBV4-2, the J call TRBJ2-5; no clear D gene. The sequence was obtained from a woman in her sixties with primary liver carcinoma and hepatitis B virus infection. Material for sequencing was liver tumor tissue from sampling region 4. Indicated subset: tumor region T4, right-lateral pole. The chain's CDR3 is CASGQDETLKTQYF. As DNA, the CDR3 is TGTGCCAGCGGTCAAGATGAGACTCTGAAGACCCAGTACTTC.